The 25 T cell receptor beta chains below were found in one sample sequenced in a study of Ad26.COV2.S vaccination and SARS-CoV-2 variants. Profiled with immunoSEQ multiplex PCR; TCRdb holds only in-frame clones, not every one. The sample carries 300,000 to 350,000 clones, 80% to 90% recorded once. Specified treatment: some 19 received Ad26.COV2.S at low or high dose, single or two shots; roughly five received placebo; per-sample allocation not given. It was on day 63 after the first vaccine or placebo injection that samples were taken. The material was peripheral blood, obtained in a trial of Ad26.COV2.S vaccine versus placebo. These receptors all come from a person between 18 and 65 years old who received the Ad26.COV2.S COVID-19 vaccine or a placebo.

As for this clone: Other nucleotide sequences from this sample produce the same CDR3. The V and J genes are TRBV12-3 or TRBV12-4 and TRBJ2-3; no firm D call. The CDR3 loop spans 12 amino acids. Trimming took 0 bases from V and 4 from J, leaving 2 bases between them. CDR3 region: CASSLAPDTQYF. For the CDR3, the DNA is TGTGCCAGCAGTTTAGCGCCAGATACGCAGTATTTT.

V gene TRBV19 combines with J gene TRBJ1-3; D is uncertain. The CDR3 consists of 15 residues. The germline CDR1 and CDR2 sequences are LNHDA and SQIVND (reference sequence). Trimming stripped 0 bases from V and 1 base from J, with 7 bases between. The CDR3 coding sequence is TGTGCCAGTAGTATAGATTCCGGTTCTGGAAACACCATATATTTT. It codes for CASSIDSGSGNTIYF.

CDR3 protein: CASSIEDGDTDTQYF. The CDR3 DNA follows: TGTGCCAGTAGTATAGAGGACGGAGACACAGATACGCAGTATTTT. The rearrangement joins TRBV19 to TRBJ2-3, with no clear D. The V gene lost 0 bases and the J gene lost 2 bases, with 9 bases spanning the gap. Germline lookup yields CDR1 LNHDA and CDR2 SQIVND (reference sequence). This CDR3 contains 15 residues.

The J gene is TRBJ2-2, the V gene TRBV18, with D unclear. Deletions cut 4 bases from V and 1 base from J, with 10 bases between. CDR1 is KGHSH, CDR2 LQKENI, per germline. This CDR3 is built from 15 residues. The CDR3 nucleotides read TGTGCCAGCTCACAGGCGGCAGTGAACACCGGGGAGCTGTTTTTT. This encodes CASSQAAVNTGELFF.

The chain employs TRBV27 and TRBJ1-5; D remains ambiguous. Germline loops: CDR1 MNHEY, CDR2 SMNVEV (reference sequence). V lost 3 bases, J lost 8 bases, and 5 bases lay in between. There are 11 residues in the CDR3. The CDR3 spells CASSFSEPQHF. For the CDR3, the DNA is TGTGCCAGCAGTTTTAGTGAGCCCCAGCATTTT.

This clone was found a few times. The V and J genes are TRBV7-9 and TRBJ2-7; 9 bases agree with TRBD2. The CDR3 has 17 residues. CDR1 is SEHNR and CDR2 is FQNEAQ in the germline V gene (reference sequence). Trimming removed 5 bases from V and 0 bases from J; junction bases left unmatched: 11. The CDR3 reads CASSTTLAGESSYEQYF. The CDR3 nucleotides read TGTGCCAGCAGCACCACCTTAGCGGGGGAGAGCTCCTACGAGCAGTACTTC.

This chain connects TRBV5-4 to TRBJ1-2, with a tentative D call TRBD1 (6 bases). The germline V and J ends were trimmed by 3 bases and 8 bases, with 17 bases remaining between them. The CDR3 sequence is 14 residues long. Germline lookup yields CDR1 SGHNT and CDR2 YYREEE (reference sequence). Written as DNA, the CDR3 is TGTGCCAGCAGCTCCGGCCGCGTGGGGGGCGGCTACACCTTC. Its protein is CASSSGRVGGGYTF. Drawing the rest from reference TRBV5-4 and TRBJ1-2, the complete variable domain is ETGVTQSPTHLIKTRGQQVTLRCSSQSGHNTVSWYQQALGQGPQFIFQYYREEENGRGNFPPRFSGLQFPNYSSELNVNALELDDSALYLCASSSGRVGGGYTFGSGTRLTVV.

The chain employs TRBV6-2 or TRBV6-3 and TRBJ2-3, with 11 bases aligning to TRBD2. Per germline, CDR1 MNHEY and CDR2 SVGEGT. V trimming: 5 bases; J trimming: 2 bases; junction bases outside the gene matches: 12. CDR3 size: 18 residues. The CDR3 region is CASSRLAGTGQNTDTQYF. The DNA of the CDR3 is TGTGCCAGCAGTAGACTAGCGGGAACGGGCCAGAACACAGATACGCAGTATTTT.

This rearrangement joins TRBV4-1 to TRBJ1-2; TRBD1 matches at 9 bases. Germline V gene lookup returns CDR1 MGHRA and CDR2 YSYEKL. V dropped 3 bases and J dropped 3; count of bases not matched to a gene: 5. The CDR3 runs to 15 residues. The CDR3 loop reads CASSQRDRADYGYTF. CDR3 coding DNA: TGCGCCAGCAGCCAGAGGGACAGGGCGGACTATGGCTACACCTTC.

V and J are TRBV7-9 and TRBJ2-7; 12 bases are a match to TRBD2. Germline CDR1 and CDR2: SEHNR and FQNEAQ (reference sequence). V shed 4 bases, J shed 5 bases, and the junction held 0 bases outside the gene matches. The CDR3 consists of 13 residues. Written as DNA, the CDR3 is TGTGCCAGCAGCTGGACTAGCGGGGACGAGCAGTACTTC. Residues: CASSWTSGDEQYF.

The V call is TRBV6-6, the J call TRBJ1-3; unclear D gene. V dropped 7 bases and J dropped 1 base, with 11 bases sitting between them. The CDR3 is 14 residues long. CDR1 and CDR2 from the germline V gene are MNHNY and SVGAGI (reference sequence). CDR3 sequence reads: CASTLPGSGNTIYF. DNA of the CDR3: TGTGCCAGCACTCTCCCGGGTTCTGGAAACACCATATATTTT.

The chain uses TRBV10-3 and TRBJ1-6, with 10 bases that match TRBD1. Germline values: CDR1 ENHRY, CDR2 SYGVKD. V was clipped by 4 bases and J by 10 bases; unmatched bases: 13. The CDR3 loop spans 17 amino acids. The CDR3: CAISGQGPGTGESPLHF. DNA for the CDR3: TGTGCCATCAGTGGACAGGGTCCCGGGACAGGGGAATCACCCCTCCACTTT.

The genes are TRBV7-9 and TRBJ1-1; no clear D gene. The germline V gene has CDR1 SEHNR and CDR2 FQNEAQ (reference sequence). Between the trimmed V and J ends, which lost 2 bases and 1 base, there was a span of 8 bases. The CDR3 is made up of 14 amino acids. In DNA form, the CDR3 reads TGTGCCAGCAGCTTAAGGTTACCGAACACTGAAGCTTTCTTT. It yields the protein CASSLRLPNTEAFF. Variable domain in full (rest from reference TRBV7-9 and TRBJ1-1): DTGVSQNPRHKITKRGQNVTFRCDPISEHNRLYWYRQTLGQGPEFLTYFQNEAQLEKSRLLSDRFSAERPKGSFSTLEIQRTEQGDSAMYLCASSLRLPNTEAFFGQGTRLTVV.

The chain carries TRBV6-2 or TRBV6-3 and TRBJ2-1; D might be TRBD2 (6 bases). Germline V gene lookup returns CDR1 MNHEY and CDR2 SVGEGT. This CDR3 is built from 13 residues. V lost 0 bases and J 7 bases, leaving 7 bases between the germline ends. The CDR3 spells CASSYSGLNEQFF. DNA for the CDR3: TGTGCCAGCAGTTACTCGGGACTTAATGAGCAGTTCTTC.

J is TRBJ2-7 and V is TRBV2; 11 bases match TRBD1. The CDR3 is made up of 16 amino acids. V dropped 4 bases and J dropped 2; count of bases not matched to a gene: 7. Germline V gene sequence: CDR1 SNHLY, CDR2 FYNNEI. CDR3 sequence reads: CASSVLGGQGAYEQYF. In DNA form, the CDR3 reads TGTGCCAGCAGTGTCCTGGGGGGACAGGGGGCCTACGAGCAGTACTTC.

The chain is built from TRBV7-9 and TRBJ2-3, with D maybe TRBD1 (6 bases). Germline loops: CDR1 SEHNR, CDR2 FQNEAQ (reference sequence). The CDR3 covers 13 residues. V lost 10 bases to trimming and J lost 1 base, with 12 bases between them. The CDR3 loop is CAIRGGGTDTQYF. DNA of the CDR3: TGTGCCATCAGGGGCGGAGGCACAGATACGCAGTATTTT.

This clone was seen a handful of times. This CDR3 is CASSGRTGDYGYTF. CDR3 nucleotide sequence: TGTGCCAGTAGTGGGCGGACAGGGGACTATGGCTACACCTTC. The chain combines TRBV19 with TRBJ1-2; 9 positions match TRBD1. Looked up from germline, CDR1 is LNHDA and CDR2 is SQIVND (reference sequence). This CDR3 is 14 amino acids long. Trimming cost V 5 bases and J 3 bases; bases outside gene matches: 4.

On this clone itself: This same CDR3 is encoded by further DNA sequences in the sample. The CDR3 DNA reads as TGTGCCAGCAGCTTAGCGACGACCGGGGAGCTGTTTTTT. This sequence encodes CASSLATTGELFF. The chain links TRBV7-9 to TRBJ2-2, with unresolved D. The CDR3 runs 13 residues. Trimming left V 0 bases short and J 5 bases short, with 4 bases between. CDR1 is SEHNR and CDR2 is FQNEAQ in the germline V gene (reference sequence).

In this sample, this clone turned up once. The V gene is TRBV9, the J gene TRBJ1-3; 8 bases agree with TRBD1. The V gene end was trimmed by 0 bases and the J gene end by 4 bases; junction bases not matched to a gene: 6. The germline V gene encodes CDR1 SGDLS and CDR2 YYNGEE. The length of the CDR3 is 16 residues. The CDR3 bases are TGTGCCAGCAGCGTAGCGGCGACAGGGGCAGGAAACACCATATATTTT. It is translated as CASSVAATGAGNTIYF.

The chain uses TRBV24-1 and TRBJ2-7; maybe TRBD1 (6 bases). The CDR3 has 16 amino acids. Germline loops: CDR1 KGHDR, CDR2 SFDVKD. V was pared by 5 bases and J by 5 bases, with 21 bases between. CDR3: CATSGTGSGAENEQYF. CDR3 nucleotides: TGTGCCACCAGTGGAACAGGGTCAGGCGCTGAGAACGAGCAGTACTTC.

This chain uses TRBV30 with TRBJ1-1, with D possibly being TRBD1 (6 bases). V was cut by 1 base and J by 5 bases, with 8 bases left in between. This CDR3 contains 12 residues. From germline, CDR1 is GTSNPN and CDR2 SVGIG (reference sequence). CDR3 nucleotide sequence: TGTGCCTGGAGTGCAGGGGAGACTGAAGCTTTCTTT. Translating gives CAWSAGETEAFF.

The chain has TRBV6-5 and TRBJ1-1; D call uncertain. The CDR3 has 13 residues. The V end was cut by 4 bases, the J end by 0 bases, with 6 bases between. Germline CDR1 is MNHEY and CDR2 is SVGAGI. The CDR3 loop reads CASSLHMNTEAFF. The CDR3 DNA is TGTGCCAGCAGTTTGCATATGAACACTGAAGCTTTCTTT.

The CDR3 region is CASSFNRASYEQYF. The CDR3 region has the DNA TGTGCCAGCAGTTTCAACAGAGCCTCCTACGAGCAGTACTTC. V usage is TRBV27 and J usage is TRBJ2-7, with D unresolved. This CDR3 spans 14 amino acids. Between the trimmed V and J ends, which lost 3 bases and 0 bases, there was a span of 9 bases. CDR1 is MNHEY, CDR2 SMNVEV, per germline (reference sequence).

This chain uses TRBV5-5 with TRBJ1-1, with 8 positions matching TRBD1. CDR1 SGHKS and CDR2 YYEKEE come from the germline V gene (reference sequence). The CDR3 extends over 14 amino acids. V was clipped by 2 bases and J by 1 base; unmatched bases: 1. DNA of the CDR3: TGTGCCAGCAGCTTTGGGACAGGGAACACTGAAGCTTTCTTT. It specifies CASSFGTGNTEAFF.

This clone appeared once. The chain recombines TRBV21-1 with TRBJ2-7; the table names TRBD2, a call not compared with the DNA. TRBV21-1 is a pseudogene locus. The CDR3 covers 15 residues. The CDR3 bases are TGTGCCAGCAGCTTAGGAGCGGGAGGGCCCTACGAGCAGTACTTC. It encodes CASSLGAGGPYEQYF.